The 11 T cell receptor beta chains reported below all come from one sample, sequenced in a study of blood T cell repertoires in COVID-19. Sequencing was performed with immunoSEQ multiplex PCR; in TCRdb, only in-frame clones are kept and a portion is missing. The table shows about 160,000 clones, with around 92% occurring only once. The specimen was peripheral blood. These receptors originate from a man aged 30-40 years with COVID-19, enrolled during active disease.

The chain couples TRBV2 to TRBJ1-1; D is perhaps TRBD1 (5 bases). The CDR3 is 13 amino acids. CDR1 SNHLY and CDR2 FYNNEI come from the germline V gene. V was clipped by 4 bases and J by 4 bases, with 10 bases between them. CDR3 sequence: CASSGGDGTEAFF. In nucleotides, the CDR3 is TGTGCCAGCAGTGGGGGCGACGGCACTGAAGCTTTCTTT.

This clone has just a few counts. The chain joins TRBV19 to TRBJ1-5, with 7 bases fitting TRBD1. V lost 2 bases to trimming and J lost 3 bases; unmatched junction nucleotides: 7. Germline assignment: CDR1 LNHDA and CDR2 SQIVND (reference sequence). The CDR3 loop spans 16 amino acids. Here the CDR3 reads CASSIMAGGINQPQHF. CDR3 nucleotides: TGTGCCAGTAGTATAATGGCAGGGGGGATCAATCAGCCCCAGCATTTT.

This sequence joins TRBV4-1 and TRBJ1-6, with TRBD1 identical over 7 bases. Looked up from germline, CDR1 is MGHRA and CDR2 is YSYEKL. Unmatched junction bases numbered 7, after V lost 8 bases and J lost 6 bases. This CDR3 region has 14 residues. The CDR3 protein is CASVEDRLNSPLHF. DNA of the CDR3: TGCGCCAGCGTTGAGGACAGGCTTAATTCACCCCTCCACTTT.

The V gene is TRBV28, the J gene TRBJ2-7; 9 bases align to TRBD2. Trimming took 2 bases from V and 2 from J; bases not matched to a gene: 7. Germline V gives CDR1 MDHEN, CDR2 SYDVKM. The CDR3 covers 16 residues. The CDR3 nucleotides are TGTGCCAGCAGTTTACTCCTACTAGCGGGCACCTACGAGCAGTACTTC. As protein: CASSLLLLAGTYEQYF.

The rearrangement joins TRBV28 to TRBJ1-1; TRBD1 agrees at 7 bases. With 5 bases clipped from V and 5 bases from J, the junction kept 11 bases outside the gene matches. Germline CDR1 and CDR2: MDHEN and SYDVKM. The CDR3 contains 15 residues. CDR3 coding DNA: TGTGCCAGCAGTCCCAACAGGGGTGCGGGTACTGAAGCTTTCTTT. Protein product: CASSPNRGAGTEAFF.

This clone was detected once. The chain carries TRBV5-1 and TRBJ2-2, with TRBD2 as a possible D gene (6 bases). CDR1 is SGHRS, CDR2 YFSETQ, per germline. The CDR3 runs 16 residues. Trimming took 0 bases from V and 2 from J, leaving 11 bases between them. In nucleotides, the CDR3 is TGCGCCAGCAGCTTGGAGGGAGGCAGAAACACCGGGGAGCTGTTTTTT. Its translation is CASSLEGGRNTGELFF.

The count of this clone is one. The chain combines TRBV6-1 with TRBJ2-2; a possible D gene is TRBD2 (5 bases). The V gene lost 0 bases and the J gene lost 0 bases, with 11 bases spanning the gap. The CDR3 spans 17 residues. Germline CDR1 reads MNHNS; CDR2 reads SASEGT. The CDR3 region is CASSEARSSANTGELFF. CDR3 nucleotides: TGTGCCAGCAGTGAAGCTAGGAGTAGCGCGAACACCGGGGAGCTGTTTTTT.

The chain has TRBV4-3 and TRBJ2-5, with D maybe TRBD1 (6 bases). The CDR3 runs 14 residues. The ends were cut back, 1 base at V and 3 bases at J, with 9 bases in the middle. Germline V gene data show CDR1 as LGHNA and CDR2 as YSLEER. This chain's CDR3 is CASSQVGGEETQYF. Here the CDR3 DNA reads TGCGCCAGCAGCCAAGTAGGGGGAGAAGAGACCCAGTACTTC.

The chain uses TRBV29-1 and TRBJ1-1, with D uncertain. V lost 7 bases and J 0 bases, leaving 15 bases between the germline ends. Germline assignment: CDR1 SQVTM and CDR2 ANQGSEA. The CDR3 covers 14 residues. The CDR3 DNA reads TGCAGCGGCGACCTCTCGCTAGTGAACACTGAAGCTTTCTTT. It translates to CSGDLSLVNTEAFF.

This rearrangement joins TRBV7-9 to TRBJ2-2, with 9 bases that match TRBD2. CDR1 is SEHNR and CDR2 is FQNEAQ in the germline V gene (reference sequence). Trimming at V came to 3 bases and at J to 3 bases, leaving 8 bases not matched to a gene. The CDR3 covers 17 residues. The CDR3 reads CASSFSGGRADTGELFF. The CDR3 DNA is TGTGCCAGCAGCTTTTCGGGCGGGAGGGCGGACACCGGGGAGCTGTTTTTT.

The chain uses TRBV6-2 or TRBV6-3 and TRBJ1-2; D remains unclear. The germline V gene has CDR1 MNHEY and CDR2 SVGEGT. With 1 base removed from V and 8 bases from J, the gap between germline ends came to 11 bases. CDR3 length: 13 residues. CDR3 sequence: CASSYYREGGYTF. The CDR3 region has the DNA TGTGCCAGCAGTTACTATCGGGAAGGAGGCTACACCTTC.